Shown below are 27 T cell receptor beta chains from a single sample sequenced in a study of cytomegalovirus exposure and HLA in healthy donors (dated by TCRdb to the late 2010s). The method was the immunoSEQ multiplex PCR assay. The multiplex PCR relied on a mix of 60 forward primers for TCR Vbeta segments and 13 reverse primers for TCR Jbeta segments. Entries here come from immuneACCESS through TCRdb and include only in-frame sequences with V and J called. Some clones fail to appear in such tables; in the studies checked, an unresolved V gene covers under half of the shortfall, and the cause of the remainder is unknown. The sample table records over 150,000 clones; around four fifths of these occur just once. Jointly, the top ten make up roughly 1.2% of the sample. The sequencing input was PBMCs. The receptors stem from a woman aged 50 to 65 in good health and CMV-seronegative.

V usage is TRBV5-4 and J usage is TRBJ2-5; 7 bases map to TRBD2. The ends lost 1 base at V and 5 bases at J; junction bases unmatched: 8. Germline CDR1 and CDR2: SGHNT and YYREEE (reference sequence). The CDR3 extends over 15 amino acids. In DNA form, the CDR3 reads TGTGCCAGCAGCTTGCAACGGGGGGTCTCGGAGACCCAGTACTTC. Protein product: CASSLQRGVSETQYF. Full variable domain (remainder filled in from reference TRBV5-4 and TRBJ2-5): ETGVTQSPTHLIKTRGQQVTLRCSSQSGHNTVSWYQQALGQGPQFIFQYYREEENGRGNFPPRFSGLQFPNYSSELNVNALELDDSALYLCASSLQRGVSETQYFGPGTRLLVL.

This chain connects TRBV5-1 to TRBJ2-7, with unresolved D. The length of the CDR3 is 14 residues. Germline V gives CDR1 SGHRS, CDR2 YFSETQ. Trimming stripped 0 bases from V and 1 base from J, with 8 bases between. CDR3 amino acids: CASSLEAGSYEQYF. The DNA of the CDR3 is TGCGCCAGCAGCTTGGAGGCAGGTTCCTACGAGCAGTACTTC.

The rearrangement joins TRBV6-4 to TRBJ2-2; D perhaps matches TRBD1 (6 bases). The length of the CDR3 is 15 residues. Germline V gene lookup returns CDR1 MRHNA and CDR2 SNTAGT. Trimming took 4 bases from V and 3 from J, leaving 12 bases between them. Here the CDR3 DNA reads TGTGCCAGCAGTGCACAGGGTACGGACACCGGGGAGCTGTTTTTT. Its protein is CASSAQGTDTGELFF.

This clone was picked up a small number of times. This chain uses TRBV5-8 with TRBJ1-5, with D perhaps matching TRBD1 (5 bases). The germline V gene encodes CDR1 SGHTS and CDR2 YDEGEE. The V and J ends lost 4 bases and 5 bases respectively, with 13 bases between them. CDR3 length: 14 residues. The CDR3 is CASSPEGRDQPQHF. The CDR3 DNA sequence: TGTGCCAGCAGCCCGGAGGGGAGGGATCAGCCCCAGCATTTT.

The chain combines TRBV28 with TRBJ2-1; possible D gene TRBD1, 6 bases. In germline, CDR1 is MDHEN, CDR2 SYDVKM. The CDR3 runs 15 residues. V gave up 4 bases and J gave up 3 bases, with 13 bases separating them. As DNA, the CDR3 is TGTGCCAGCAGTTCCGGGACAACCTTCTACAATGAGCAGTTCTTC. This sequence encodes CASSSGTTFYNEQFF.

CDR3 amino acids: CASSPSGQGSTPLHF. CDR3 nucleotide sequence: TGTGCCAGCTCACCATCGGGACAGGGATCTACACCCCTCCACTTT. The genes are TRBV18 and TRBJ1-6, with 9 bases lining up with TRBD1. The CDR3 has 15 residues. V was pared by 2 bases and J by 11 bases, with 7 bases of the junction left unmatched. Germline CDR1 is KGHSH and CDR2 is LQKENI. Drawing the rest from reference TRBV18 and TRBJ1-6, the complete variable domain is NAGVMQNPRHLVRRRGQEARLRCSPMKGHSHVYWYRQLPEEGLKFMVYLQKENIIDESGMPKERFSAEFPKEGPSILRIQQVVRGDSAAYFCASSPSGQGSTPLHFGNGTRLTVT.

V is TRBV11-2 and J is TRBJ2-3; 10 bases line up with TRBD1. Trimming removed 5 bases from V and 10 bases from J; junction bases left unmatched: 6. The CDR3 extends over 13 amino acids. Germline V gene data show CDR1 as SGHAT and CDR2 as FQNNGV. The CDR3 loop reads CASSPRQGAAQYF. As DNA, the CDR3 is TGTGCCAGCAGCCCACGACAGGGGGCAGCGCAGTATTTT.

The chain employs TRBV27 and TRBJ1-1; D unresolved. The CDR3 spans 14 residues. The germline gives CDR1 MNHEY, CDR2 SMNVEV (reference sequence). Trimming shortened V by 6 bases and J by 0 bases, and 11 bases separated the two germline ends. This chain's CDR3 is CASSERRLNTEAFF. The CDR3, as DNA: TGTGCCAGCAGCGAACGGCGGTTGAACACTGAAGCTTTCTTT.

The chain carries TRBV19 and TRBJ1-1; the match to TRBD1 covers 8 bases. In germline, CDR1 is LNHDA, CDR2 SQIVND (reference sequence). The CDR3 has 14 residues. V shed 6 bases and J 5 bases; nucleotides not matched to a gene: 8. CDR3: CASSRLTGATEAFF. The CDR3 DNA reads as TGTGCCAGTAGCCGGTTGACAGGGGCAACTGAAGCTTTCTTT.

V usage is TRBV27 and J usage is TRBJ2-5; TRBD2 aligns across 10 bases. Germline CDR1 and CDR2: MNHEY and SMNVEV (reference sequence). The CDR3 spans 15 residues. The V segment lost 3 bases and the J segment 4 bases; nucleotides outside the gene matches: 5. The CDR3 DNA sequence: TGTGCCAGCAGTTTCCTAGCGGGAGCTCCAGAGACCCAGTACTTC. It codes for CASSFLAGAPETQYF.

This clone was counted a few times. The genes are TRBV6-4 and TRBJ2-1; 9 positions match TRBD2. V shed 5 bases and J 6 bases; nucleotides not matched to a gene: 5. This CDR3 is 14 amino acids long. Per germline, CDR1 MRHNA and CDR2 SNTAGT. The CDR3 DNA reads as TGTGCCAGCAGTCCGGGACTAGCTCCCAATGAGCAGTTCTTC. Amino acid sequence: CASSPGLAPNEQFF.

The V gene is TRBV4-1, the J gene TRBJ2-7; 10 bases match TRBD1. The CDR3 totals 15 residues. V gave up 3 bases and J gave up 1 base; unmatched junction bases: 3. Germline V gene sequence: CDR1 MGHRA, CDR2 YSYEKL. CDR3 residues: CASSHGQGGSYEQYF. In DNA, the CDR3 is TGCGCCAGCAGCCACGGACAGGGGGGATCCTACGAGCAGTACTTC.

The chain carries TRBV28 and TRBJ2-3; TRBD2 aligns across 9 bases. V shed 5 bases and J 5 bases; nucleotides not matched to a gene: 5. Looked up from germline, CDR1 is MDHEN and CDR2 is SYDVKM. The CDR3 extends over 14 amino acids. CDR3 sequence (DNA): TGTGCCAGCAGTAGCGGGGGGCAGGTAGATACGCAGTATTTT. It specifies CASSSGGQVDTQYF.

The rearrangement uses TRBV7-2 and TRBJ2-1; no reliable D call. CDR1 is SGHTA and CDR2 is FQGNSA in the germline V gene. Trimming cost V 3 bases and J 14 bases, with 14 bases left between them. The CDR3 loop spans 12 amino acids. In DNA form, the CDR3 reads TGTGCCAGCAGCTTTGGCCTTAGAGGAAAGTTCTTC. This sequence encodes CASSFGLRGKFF.

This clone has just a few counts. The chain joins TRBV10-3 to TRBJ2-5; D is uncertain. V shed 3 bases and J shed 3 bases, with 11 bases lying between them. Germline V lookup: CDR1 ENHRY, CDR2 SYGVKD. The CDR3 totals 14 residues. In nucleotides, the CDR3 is TGTGCCATCAGTGATATCAGTTTGGAAGAGACCCAGTACTTC. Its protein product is CAISDISLEETQYF.

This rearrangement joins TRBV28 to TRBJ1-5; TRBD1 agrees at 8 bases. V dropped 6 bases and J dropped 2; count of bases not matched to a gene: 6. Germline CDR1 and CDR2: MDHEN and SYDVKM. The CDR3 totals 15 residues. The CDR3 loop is CASSSRGLGNQPQHF. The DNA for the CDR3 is TGTGCCAGCAGCAGCAGGGGGCTCGGCAATCAGCCCCAGCATTTT.

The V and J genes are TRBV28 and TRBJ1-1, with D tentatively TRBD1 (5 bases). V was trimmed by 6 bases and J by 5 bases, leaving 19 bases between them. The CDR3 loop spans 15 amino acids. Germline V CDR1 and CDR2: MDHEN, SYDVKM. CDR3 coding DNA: TGTGCCAGCAGCCTAGGGGTCCAGGGTGAGACTGAAGCTTTCTTT. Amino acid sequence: CASSLGVQGETEAFF.

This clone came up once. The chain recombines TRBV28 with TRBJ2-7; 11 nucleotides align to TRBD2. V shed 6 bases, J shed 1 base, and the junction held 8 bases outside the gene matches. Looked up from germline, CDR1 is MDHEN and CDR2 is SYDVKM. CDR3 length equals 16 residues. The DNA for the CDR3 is TGTGCCAGCAGGGACCTCACTAGCGGGGGATCCTACGAGCAGTACTTC. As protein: CASRDLTSGGSYEQYF.

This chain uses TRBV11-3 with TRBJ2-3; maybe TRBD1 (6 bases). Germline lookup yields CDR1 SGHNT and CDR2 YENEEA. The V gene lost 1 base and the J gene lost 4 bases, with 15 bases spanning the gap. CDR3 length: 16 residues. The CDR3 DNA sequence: TGTGCCAGCAGCTTAGGGGGGCAGGGAATGGCAGATACGCAGTATTTT. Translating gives CASSLGGQGMADTQYF.

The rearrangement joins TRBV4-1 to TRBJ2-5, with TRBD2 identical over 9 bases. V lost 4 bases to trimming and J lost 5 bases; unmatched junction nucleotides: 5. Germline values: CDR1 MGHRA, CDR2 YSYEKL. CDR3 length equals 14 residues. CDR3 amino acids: CASSPRGGSETQYF. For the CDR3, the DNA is TGCGCCAGCAGCCCGCGGGGGGGCAGCGAGACCCAGTACTTC.

CDR3 DNA: TGTGCCAGCAGTTTATCGAGTTGGGGGCAGGGGGTTACCGGGGAGCTGTTTTTT. Amino acid sequence: CASSLSSWGQGVTGELFF. The chain has TRBV27 and TRBJ2-2; 7 bases map to TRBD1. The CDR3 spans 18 residues. V lost 0 bases and J lost 5; bases outside the gene matches: 12. The germline V gene has CDR1 MNHEY and CDR2 SMNVEV (reference sequence).

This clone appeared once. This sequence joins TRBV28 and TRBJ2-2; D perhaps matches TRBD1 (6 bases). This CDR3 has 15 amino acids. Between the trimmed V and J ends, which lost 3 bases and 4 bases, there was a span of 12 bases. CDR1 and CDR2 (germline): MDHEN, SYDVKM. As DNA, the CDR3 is TGTGCCAGCAGTTTTGGACAGCCGAGCACCGGGGAGCTGTTTTTT. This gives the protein CASSFGQPSTGELFF.

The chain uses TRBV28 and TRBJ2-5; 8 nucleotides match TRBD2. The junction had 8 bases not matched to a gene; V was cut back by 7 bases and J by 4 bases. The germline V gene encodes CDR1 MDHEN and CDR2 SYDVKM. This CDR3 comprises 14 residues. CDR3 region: CASTHGGAGETQYF. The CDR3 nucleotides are TGTGCCAGCACTCACGGGGGGGCTGGAGAGACCCAGTACTTC.

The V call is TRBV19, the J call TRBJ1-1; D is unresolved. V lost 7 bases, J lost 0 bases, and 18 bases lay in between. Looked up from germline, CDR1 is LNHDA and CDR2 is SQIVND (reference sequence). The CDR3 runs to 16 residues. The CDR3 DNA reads TGTGCCAGTACCGAGGGAGGTCGGTACTTGAACACTGAAGCTTTCTTT. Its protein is CASTEGGRYLNTEAFF.

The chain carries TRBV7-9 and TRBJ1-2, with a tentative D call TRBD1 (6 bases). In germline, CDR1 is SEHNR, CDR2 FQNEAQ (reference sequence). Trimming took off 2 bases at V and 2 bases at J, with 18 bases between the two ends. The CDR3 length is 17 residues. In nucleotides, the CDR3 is TGTGCCAGCAGCTTACCTTTACGGGACACCGAGAACTATGGCTACACCTTC. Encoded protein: CASSLPLRDTENYGYTF.

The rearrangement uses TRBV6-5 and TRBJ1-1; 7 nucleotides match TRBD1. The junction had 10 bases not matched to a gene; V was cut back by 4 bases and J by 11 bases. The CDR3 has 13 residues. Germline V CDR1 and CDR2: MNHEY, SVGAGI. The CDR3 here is CASSFQRGRDAFF. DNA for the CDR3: TGTGCCAGCAGTTTTCAGAGGGGGCGGGATGCTTTCTTT.

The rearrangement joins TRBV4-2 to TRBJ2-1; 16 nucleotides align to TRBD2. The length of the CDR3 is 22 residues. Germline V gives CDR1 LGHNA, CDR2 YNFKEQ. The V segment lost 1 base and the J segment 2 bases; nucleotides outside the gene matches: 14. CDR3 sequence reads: CASSQGGTSGRGPSDTYNEQFF. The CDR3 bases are TGTGCCAGCAGCCAAGGTGGGACTAGCGGGAGGGGTCCCTCTGACACCTACAATGAGCAGTTCTTC.